Below are 7 T cell receptor beta chains sequenced from a single sample in a study of control samples from healthy donors and cancer patients. Assay used: immunoSEQ multiplex PCR; TCRdb lists only in-frame clones, some missing. This sample has some 150,000 clones, with roughly 91% found just once. Sequenced sample: blood. The receptors here all came from a woman aged 25-40 years in good health.

The chain combines TRBV11-2 with TRBJ2-7; D is possibly TRBD1 or TRBD2 (5 bases each). Per the germline V gene, CDR1 is SGHAT and CDR2 is FQNNGV. With 3 bases removed from V and 0 bases from J, the gap between germline ends came to 12 bases. The CDR3 has 15 residues. This CDR3 is CASSFSRDGSYEQYF. The CDR3 region has the DNA TGTGCCAGCAGCTTTAGTAGGGACGGCTCCTACGAGCAGTACTTC.

The sample holds one count of this clone. This chain connects TRBV14 to TRBJ1-2; no firm D call. CDR3 length: 14 amino acids. Looked up from germline, CDR1 is SGHDN and CDR2 is FVKESK. Trimming took off 1 base at V and 3 bases at J, with 9 bases between the two ends. This chain's CDR3 is CASSQGQPYYGYTF. CDR3 in DNA: TGTGCCAGCAGCCAAGGGCAACCGTACTATGGCTACACCTTC.

The rearrangement joins TRBV7-9 to TRBJ2-3; the match to TRBD1 covers 8 bases. Germline V gene sequence: CDR1 SEHNR, CDR2 FQNEAQ (reference sequence). Germline trimming cut 7 bases from V and 2 bases from J; bases unmatched to any gene: 5. The CDR3 runs 14 residues. The CDR3 sequence: CASNDRGSTDTQYF. CDR3 nucleotide sequence: TGTGCCAGCAACGACAGGGGATCCACAGATACGCAGTATTTT. Full variable domain (remainder filled in from reference TRBV7-9 and TRBJ2-3): DTGVSQNPRHKITKRGQNVTFRCDPISEHNRLYWYRQTLGQGPEFLTYFQNEAQLEKSRLLSDRFSAERPKGSFSTLEIQRTEQGDSAMYLCASNDRGSTDTQYFGPGTRLTVL.

The chain uses TRBV12-2 and TRBJ2-3. TRBV12-2 is a pseudogene. CDR3 size: 15 residues. The CDR3 protein is CASRLAGVAGDTQYF. DNA of the CDR3: TGTGCAAGTCGCTTAGCGGGGGTAGCCGGAGATACGCAGTATTTT.

The rearrangement uses TRBV6-2 or TRBV6-3 and TRBJ2-1, with TRBD2 identical over 8 bases. The CDR3 consists of 14 residues. J lost 6 bases, V lost 7 bases, and 8 bases had no gene match. From germline, CDR1 is MNHEY and CDR2 SVGEGT. The CDR3 sequence is CASNPAGVSNEQFF. As DNA, the CDR3 is TGTGCCAGCAACCCAGCGGGAGTATCCAATGAGCAGTTCTTC.

The chain couples TRBV5-4 to TRBJ1-1; the D is unclear. Germline assignment: CDR1 SGHNT and CDR2 YYREEE (reference sequence). The CDR3 sequence is 11 residues long. The V end lost 2 bases, the J end lost 2 bases, and 1 base lay between the germline ends. As DNA, the CDR3 is TGTGCCAGCAGCTTCAACACTGAAGCTTTCTTT. Translating it yields CASSFNTEAFF.

V and J are TRBV3-1 (or the pseudogene TRBV3-2) and TRBJ1-4; D may be TRBD1 (6 bases). Germline V gene sequence: CDR1 LGHDT, CDR2 YNNKEL (reference sequence). Trimming took off 1 base at V and 3 bases at J, with 12 bases between the two ends. The length of the CDR3 is 16 residues. CDR3 residues: CASSQGVGHPNEKLFF. The CDR3 DNA sequence: TGTGCCAGCAGCCAAGGGGTGGGACACCCTAATGAAAAACTGTTTTTT.